What follows are 9 T cell receptor beta chains derived from one specimen sequenced in a study of blood T cell repertoires in COVID-19. The method was immunoSEQ multiplex PCR; TCRdb's version includes in-frame clones alone and lacks a portion of them. The sample lists around 230,000 clones; around four fifths were seen once. The sequenced material came from peripheral blood. The source of these receptors is a woman aged 50 to 65 with acute or convalescent COVID-19.

The chain recombines TRBV6-5 with TRBJ2-5, with 9 bases lining up with TRBD1. Germline CDR1 and CDR2: MNHEY and SVGAGI. The CDR3 spans 14 residues. V was clipped by 6 bases and J by 4 bases; unmatched bases: 6. CDR3 nucleotides: TGTGCCAGCAGCACTTCGACAGGGGGAGAGACCCAGTACTTC. It translates to CASSTSTGGETQYF.

This chain uses TRBV7-2 with TRBJ2-2, with 7 bases identical to TRBD1. Germline-derived CDR1 and CDR2 are SGHTA and FQGNSA. This CDR3 spans 15 amino acids. Unmatched junction bases numbered 3, after V lost 4 bases and J lost 1 base. In nucleotides, the CDR3 is TGTGCCAGCAGCTCCAGGACAGGGAACACCGGGGAGCTGTTTTTT. This sequence encodes CASSSRTGNTGELFF. The complete variable domain, with remaining parts taken from reference TRBV7-2 and TRBJ2-2, reads GAGVSQSPSNKVTEKGKDVELRCDPISGHTALYWYRQSLGQGLEFLIYFQGNSAPDKSGLPSDRFSAERTGGSVSTLTIQRTQQEDSAVYLCASSSRTGNTGELFFGEGSRLTVL.

The rearrangement links TRBV5-1 to TRBJ2-7; the match to TRBD1 covers 10 bases. This CDR3 comprises 15 residues. CDR1 is SGHRS and CDR2 is YFSETQ in the germline V gene. Unmatched junction bases numbered 4, after V lost 4 bases and J lost 0 bases. DNA of the CDR3: TGCGCCAGCAGCGATGGGACAGGGGTCTCCTACGAGCAGTACTTC. This sequence encodes CASSDGTGVSYEQYF.

The V and J genes are TRBV9 and TRBJ1-6; TRBD1 might be the D (5 bases). This CDR3 spans 16 amino acids. The V gene's germline CDR1 is SGDLS and CDR2 YYNGEE. Trimming cost V 0 bases and J 9 bases, with 16 bases left between them. The CDR3 region is CASSVASAAGGSPLHF. The CDR3 region has the DNA TGTGCCAGCAGCGTAGCTTCGGCGGCCGGGGGTTCACCCCTCCACTTT.

The rearrangement uses TRBV15 and TRBJ2-5, with D perhaps TRBD2 (6 bases). The germline CDR1 and CDR2 sequences are LNHNV and YYDKDF (reference sequence). There are 14 residues in the CDR3. Trimming pared 0 bases from V and 5 bases from J, leaving 10 bases between. The CDR3 reads CATSRDGGTETQYF. The CDR3 bases are TGTGCCACCAGCAGAGATGGGGGGACTGAGACCCAGTACTTC.

The chain links TRBV6-5 to TRBJ2-5, with TRBD2 as a possible D gene (6 bases). CDR1 and CDR2 from the germline V gene are MNHEY and SVGAGI. Trimming took 7 bases from V and 5 from J, leaving 14 bases between them. This CDR3 region has 13 residues. The CDR3 sequence is CASNIAGLETQYF. As DNA, the CDR3 is TGTGCCAGCAATATTGCGGGACTGGAGACCCAGTACTTC.

The V and J genes are TRBV9 and TRBJ2-2, with D unresolved. V shed 0 bases and J shed 0 bases, with 6 bases lying between them. The germline V gene has CDR1 SGDLS and CDR2 YYNGEE. There are 15 residues in the CDR3. DNA of the CDR3: TGTGCCAGCAGCGTAGAACTGGCGAACACCGGGGAGCTGTTTTTT. It is translated as CASSVELANTGELFF.

This clone was seen a single time. DNA for the CDR3: TGTGCTAGTGGTTCCAGGCGGGTCAACGGCTTAAACACCATATATTTT. Amino acid sequence: CASGSRRVNGLNTIYF. The chain has TRBV12-5 and TRBJ1-3; no clear D. The CDR3 is 16 residues long. Trimming took off 4 bases at V and 6 bases at J, with 19 bases between the two ends. The germline gives CDR1 LGHNT, CDR2 FRNRAP. Combining the CDR3 with reference TRBV12-5 and TRBJ1-3 gives the whole variable domain DARVTQTPRHKVTEMGQEVTMRCQPILGHNTVFWYRQTMMQGLELLAYFRNRAPLDDSGMPKDRFSAEMPDATLATLKIQPSEPRDSAVYFCASGSRRVNGLNTIYFGEGSWLTVV.

The rearrangement uses TRBV10-3 and TRBJ1-6; D is perhaps TRBD1 (5 bases). The CDR3 extends over 17 amino acids. Germline assignment: CDR1 ENHRY and CDR2 SYGVKD. V dropped 5 bases and J dropped 0 bases, with 14 bases sitting between them. CDR3 coding DNA: TGTGCCATCAGTATTGGGACTTTGAGCTCCTATAATTCACCCCTCCACTTT. Amino acids: CAISIGTLSSYNSPLHF.